Following are 26 T cell receptor beta chains from one sample sequenced in a study of vaccination and CD4 T cells after COVID-19. Time point meaning: late sampling 161 to 241 days after vaccination in a few convalescent patients. TCRdb re-analysed the PCR reads in MiXCR, keeping a single row per CDR3 protein. The sample has 35,000 to 45,000 distinct CDR3 sequences; approximately 40% are singletons. Sequencing used CD4+ T cells from blood, obtained about 7 months after SARS-CoV-2 vaccination. Receptors were obtained from a human donor who had recovered from COVID-19.

This sequence joins TRBV20-1 and TRBJ2-2; 9 nucleotides align to TRBD2. The J segment lost 5 bases and the V segment lost 7 bases, leaving 11 bases of the junction unmatched. Germline V gives CDR1 DFQATT, CDR2 SNEGSKA (reference sequence). The CDR3 consists of 15 residues. CDR3 amino acids: CSVTGGRASTGELFF. Written as DNA, the CDR3 is TGCAGTGTCACGGGCGGGAGGGCAAGTACCGGGGAGCTGTTTTTT.

This sequence joins TRBV20-1 and TRBJ2-6; no reliable D call. V was pared by 0 bases and J by 4 bases, with 7 bases between. The length of the CDR3 is 14 residues. Germline CDR1 DFQATT, CDR2 SNEGSKA (reference sequence). The CDR3 sequence is CSAREGRGANVLTF. CDR3 in DNA: TGCAGTGCTAGAGAAGGAAGAGGGGCCAACGTCCTGACTTTC.

This clonotype was counted a few times. The rearrangement joins TRBV6-4 to TRBJ1-1, with TRBD1 as a possible D gene (5 bases). CDR3 size: 14 residues. The germline V and J ends were trimmed by 6 bases and 5 bases, with 16 bases remaining between them. Germline V gene lookup returns CDR1 MRHNA and CDR2 SNTAGT. The CDR3 DNA sequence: TGTGCCAGCAGGCCCAGCGGGGCCGCGACTGAAGCTTTCTTT. It codes for CASRPSGAATEAFF.

The chain is built from TRBV14 and TRBJ2-1; 9 nucleotides match TRBD2. The germline V gene has CDR1 SGHDN and CDR2 FVKESK. The junction had 11 bases not matched to a gene; V was cut back by 3 bases and J by 8 bases. The CDR3 runs to 16 residues. CDR3 coding DNA: TGTGCCAGCAGCCATTTTGGTAGCGGGAGTATCGATGAGCAGTTCTTC. This codes for CASSHFGSGSIDEQFF.

This clonotype was observed a few times. This chain connects TRBV7-2 to TRBJ1-2; D possibly corresponds to TRBD1 (5 bases). CDR3 length equals 15 residues. Germline V lookup: CDR1 SGHTA, CDR2 FQGNSA. V was cut by 3 bases and J by 0 bases, with 11 bases left in between. The CDR3 region has the DNA TGTGCCAGCAGCTTTAGGGACGGCACTAACTATGGCTACACCTTC. It yields the protein CASSFRDGTNYGYTF.

The chain recombines TRBV28 with TRBJ2-7, with D perhaps TRBD2 (6 bases). V was shortened by 5 bases and J by 0 bases, with 11 bases between the two germline ends. Germline loops: CDR1 MDHEN, CDR2 SYDVKM. The CDR3 length is 14 residues. CDR3 in amino acids: CASSLRGTSYEQYF. The CDR3, as DNA: TGTGCCAGCAGTCTCCGGGGGACCTCCTACGAGCAGTACTTC.

The V call is TRBV20-1, the J call TRBJ2-1; the D gene is possibly TRBD1 (6 bases). Germline CDR1 reads DFQATT; CDR2 reads SNEGSKA (reference sequence). CDR3 length: 15 residues. Trimming left V 3 bases short and J 5 bases short, with 17 bases between. The DNA for the CDR3 is TGCAGTGCTAGGGGAATCGGGACACCCAACAATGAGCAGTTCTTC. This codes for CSARGIGTPNNEQFF.

The V and J genes are TRBV18 and TRBJ2-7; 7 nucleotides align to TRBD1. The CDR3 loop spans 13 amino acids. From germline, CDR1 is KGHSH and CDR2 LQKENI. V dropped 3 bases and J dropped 7; count of bases not matched to a gene: 6. This CDR3 reads CASSPDGQAEQYF. Here the CDR3 DNA reads TGTGCCAGCTCACCGGACGGACAGGCTGAGCAGTACTTC. Combining the CDR3 with reference TRBV18 and TRBJ2-7 gives the whole variable domain NAGVMQNPRHLVRRRGQEARLRCSPMKGHSHVYWYRQLPEEGLKFMVYLQKENIIDESGMPKERFSAEFPKEGPSILRIQQVVRGDSAAYFCASSPDGQAEQYFGPGTRLTVT.

A few counts support this clonotype. This chain uses TRBV19 with TRBJ2-5; TRBD2 is a possible D gene (6 bases). Germline-derived CDR1 and CDR2 are LNHDA and SQIVND (reference sequence). The CDR3 totals 14 residues. V shed 3 bases and J shed 1 base, with 9 bases lying between them. CDR3 nucleotides: TGTGCCAGTAGTATCCGGGGGACCCAAGAGACCCAGTACTTC. Translated: CASSIRGTQETQYF.

V usage is TRBV7-3 and J usage is TRBJ1-1; a possible D gene is TRBD1 (5 bases). CDR1 and CDR2 (germline): SGHTA, FQGTGA. V dropped 2 bases and J dropped 4 bases, with 8 bases sitting between them. The CDR3 loop spans 13 amino acids. CDR3 sequence: CASSLLGGTEAFF. CDR3 sequence (DNA): TGTGCCAGCAGCTTACTCGGGGGCACTGAAGCTTTCTTT.

This clonotype was counted a single time. J is TRBJ2-7 and V is TRBV20-1; unclear D gene. CDR3 length: 14 amino acids. V was cut by 0 bases and J by 1 base, with 10 bases left in between. CDR1 is DFQATT, CDR2 SNEGSKA, per germline (reference sequence). CDR3 in amino acids: CSARDPAESYEQYF. CDR3 DNA sequence: TGCAGTGCTAGAGATCCGGCGGAGTCCTACGAGCAGTACTTC.

The chain has TRBV7-3 and TRBJ2-2; 9 bases line up with TRBD2. V lost 5 bases to trimming and J lost 4 bases; unmatched junction nucleotides: 8. Germline V gene lookup returns CDR1 SGHTA and CDR2 FQGTGA. CDR3 length equals 16 residues. The CDR3 here is CASSPRGGRVTGELFF. CDR3 nucleotides: TGTGCCAGCAGCCCTCGGGGCGGGAGGGTCACCGGGGAGCTGTTTTTT.

This chain joins TRBV6-1 and TRBJ1-1; the match to TRBD1 covers 12 bases. V lost 3 bases, J lost 0 bases, and 5 bases stayed unmatched. The CDR3 has 17 amino acids. Germline V gene data show CDR1 as MNHNS and CDR2 as SASEGT. CDR3 sequence reads: CASSEGQGAPMNTEAFF. In DNA, the CDR3 is TGTGCCAGCAGTGAGGGACAGGGGGCACCCATGAACACTGAAGCTTTCTTT.

The V gene is TRBV7-9, the J gene TRBJ2-1; 12 bases match TRBD2. This CDR3 is 13 amino acids long. The junction had 0 bases not matched to a gene; V was cut back by 8 bases and J by 4 bases. Per the germline V gene, CDR1 is SEHNR and CDR2 is FQNEAQ (reference sequence). CDR3 bases: TGTGCCAGCGGACTAGCGGGATACAATGAGCAGTTCTTC. Translation: CASGLAGYNEQFF.

The chain is built from TRBV6-1 and TRBJ2-3; D is unclear. Germline loops: CDR1 MNHNS, CDR2 SASEGT. This CDR3 spans 14 amino acids. Trimming took off 6 bases at V and 1 base at J, with 11 bases between the two ends. The CDR3 coding sequence is TGTGCCAGCAGACGACCAGGTGGCACAGATACGCAGTATTTT. This codes for CASRRPGGTDTQYF.

This clonotype was seen a handful of times. The chain carries TRBV28 and TRBJ1-6, with 9 bases that match TRBD1. Germline V CDR1 and CDR2: MDHEN, SYDVKM. CDR3 length: 14 residues. Trimming cost V 5 bases and J 9 bases; bases outside gene matches: 5. CDR3 DNA sequence: TGTGCCAGCAGTACAGACAGGGGGGCTTCACCCCTCCACTTT. Translating gives CASSTDRGASPLHF.

The chain combines TRBV18 with TRBJ1-6, with D hard to call. Trimming cost V 2 bases and J 8 bases, with 7 bases left between them. This CDR3 comprises 13 residues. Looked up from germline, CDR1 is KGHSH and CDR2 is LQKENI. The CDR3 here is CASSPGVDSPLHF. CDR3 nucleotide sequence: TGTGCCAGCTCACCAGGGGTGGATTCACCCCTCCACTTT.

J is TRBJ2-1 and V is TRBV11-1; unclear D gene. Trimming took 6 bases from V and 1 from J, leaving 19 bases between them. The germline V gene encodes CDR1 SGHAT and CDR2 FQDESV (reference sequence). CDR3 length: 17 residues. CDR3 amino acids: CASRKLTDLISYNEQFF. CDR3 sequence (DNA): TGTGCCAGCAGGAAGCTGACGGACCTGATATCCTACAATGAGCAGTTCTTC.

This clonotype has just a few counts. The genes are TRBV7-9 and TRBJ2-1; 7 nucleotides agree with TRBD2. CDR1 is SEHNR, CDR2 FQNEAQ, per germline (reference sequence). The CDR3 is 17 amino acids. V trimming: 4 bases; J trimming: 8 bases; junction bases outside the gene matches: 17. The CDR3 is CASSSHYGLAAFDEQFF. CDR3 DNA: TGTGCCAGCAGCTCCCACTACGGGCTAGCGGCTTTCGATGAGCAGTTCTTC.

This clonotype was seen only a few times. The V and J genes are TRBV6-5 and TRBJ2-7; D gene uncertain. The CDR3 length is 12 residues. The V and J ends lost 2 bases and 1 base respectively, with 3 bases between them. The germline gives CDR1 MNHEY, CDR2 SVGAGI. Here the CDR3 DNA reads TGTGCCAGCAGTTACAGGTCCTACGAGCAGTACTTC. This encodes CASSYRSYEQYF.

This chain connects TRBV6-1 to TRBJ2-3; perhaps TRBD2 as D (5 bases). The V end was cut by 6 bases, the J end by 0 bases, with 19 bases between. Germline V gene data show CDR1 as MNHNS and CDR2 as SASEGT. The CDR3 totals 17 residues. The CDR3 DNA follows: TGTGCCAGCAGACGAGGACTTGACTCACCTAGCACAGATACGCAGTATTTT. Its translation is CASRRGLDSPSTDTQYF.

This clonotype was seen a few times. The chain recombines TRBV20-1 with TRBJ2-1, with TRBD2 matching 10 bases. Germline assignment: CDR1 DFQATT and CDR2 SNEGSKA (reference sequence). V trimming: 7 bases; J trimming: 1 base; junction bases outside the gene matches: 13. The CDR3 is made up of 17 amino acids. CDR3 sequence: CSVRPLAGVLSYNEQFF. The CDR3 bases are TGCAGTGTCCGACCCCTAGCGGGAGTCTTGTCCTACAATGAGCAGTTCTTC.

The genes are TRBV6-1 and TRBJ2-7; D unresolved. Trimming pared 4 bases from V and 2 bases from J, leaving 0 bases between. Germline CDR1 and CDR2: MNHNS and SASEGT. This CDR3 spans 10 amino acids. The CDR3 DNA reads as TGTGCCAGCAGTGCCTACGAGCAGTACTTC. Protein: CASSAYEQYF.

V and J are TRBV5-1 and TRBJ2-3, with D perhaps matching TRBD1 (6 bases). The CDR3 is 18 amino acids. CDR1 SGHRS and CDR2 YFSETQ come from the germline V gene. V was pared by 0 bases and J by 6 bases, with 23 bases between. CDR3 region: CASSLVRIRDTERDTQYF. In DNA form, the CDR3 reads TGCGCCAGCAGCTTGGTCCGGATACGGGACACAGAAAGGGATACGCAGTATTTT.

This rearrangement joins TRBV20-1 to TRBJ2-3; the match to TRBD2 covers 9 bases. CDR1 is DFQATT, CDR2 SNEGSKA, per germline (reference sequence). There are 15 residues in the CDR3. Trimming took 0 bases from V and 6 from J; bases not matched to a gene: 7. This chain's CDR3 is CSARDPSGRIDTQYF. The CDR3 nucleotides are TGCAGTGCTAGAGATCCCAGCGGGAGGATTGATACGCAGTATTTT.

V gene TRBV28 combines with J gene TRBJ2-7; the match to TRBD2 covers 9 bases. Trimming took 6 bases from V and 4 from J; bases not matched to a gene: 10. This CDR3 is built from 15 residues. From germline, CDR1 is MDHEN and CDR2 SYDVKM. CDR3 bases: TGTGCCAGCAGAGGTAAACTAGCGGGCGGATACGAGCAGTACTTC. Translated, it gives CASRGKLAGGYEQYF.